This T cell receptor beta chain originates from a study of T cell repertoires and Cas9 in healthy adults. This table comes from immunoSEQ multiplex PCR, and its TCRdb copy is limited to in-frame clones, with some not included. The table shows roughly 23,000 clones, with about 90% occurring only once. CDR3 length: 15 amino acids. Trimming removed 3 bases from V and 6 bases from J; junction bases left unmatched: 11. Germline CDR1 SGHRS, CDR2 YFSETQ. This rearrangement joins TRBV5-1 to TRBJ1-2, with 7 bases identical to TRBD1. Sequencing was done on a sample of CD4+ effector T cells (CD127+, CD25-, CD137-, CD154-) from PBMCs; culture status not recorded. The clonotype originates from a human donor in good health. The CDR3 loop reads CASSWETGKGDGYTF. CDR3 bases: TGCGCCAGCAGCTGGGAGACAGGGAAAGGGGATGGCTACACCTTC.